These 7 T cell receptor beta chains came from one sample sequenced in a study of shared clonotypes between healthy human individuals. Produced via immunoSEQ multiplex PCR; TCRdb's table is partial and in-frame only. The sample lists under 2.5 million clones, roughly 90% occurring once. Source material: naive CD4+ T cells from PBMCs. Subset defined: CD45RA+ positively selected. Source of these receptors: a man aged 18 to 29 in good health. Some clones in this sample may be carry-over from other donors' samples.

The J gene is TRBJ1-2, the V gene TRBV30, with 8 bases fitting TRBD1. The trim removed 0 bases at V and 6 bases at J, leaving 6 bases unmatched. The CDR3 totals 14 residues. Germline V gene sequence: CDR1 GTSNPN, CDR2 SVGIG (reference sequence). CDR3 sequence (DNA): TGTGCCTGGAGTGTTGGCAGGGGGCGAGATGGCTACACCTTC. This gives the protein CAWSVGRGRDGYTF.

This chain connects TRBV2 to TRBJ2-7, with D tentatively TRBD1 (5 bases). Per germline, CDR1 SNHLY and CDR2 FYNNEI. V lost 2 bases and J 6 bases, leaving 14 bases between the germline ends. This CDR3 spans 14 amino acids. Written as DNA, the CDR3 is TGTGCCAGCAGTGAAACAGGCCTCCTAGGCGAGCAGTACTTC. Translated, it gives CASSETGLLGEQYF.

This chain joins TRBV18 and TRBJ2-3, with 7 bases fitting TRBD2. CDR1 and CDR2 from the germline V gene are KGHSH and LQKENI. CDR3 length: 16 residues. V gave up 3 bases and J gave up 0 bases; unmatched junction bases: 6. CDR3 bases: TGTGCCAGCTCACCCGGGCGGGAGACTAGCACAGATACGCAGTATTTT. This gives the protein CASSPGRETSTDTQYF.

The chain joins TRBV7-3 to TRBJ2-2, with D unclear. V was pared by 2 bases and J by 6 bases, with 7 bases between. Looked up from germline, CDR1 is SGHTA and CDR2 is FQGTGA. The CDR3 is 13 residues long. The CDR3 region is CASSLGVAGELFF. CDR3 nucleotides: TGTGCCAGCAGCTTAGGGGTGGCCGGGGAGCTGTTTTTT.

The chain couples TRBV5-4 to TRBJ1-3, with TRBD1 matching over 8 bases. V gave up 3 bases and J gave up 2 bases; unmatched junction bases: 1. Germline CDR1 is SGHNT and CDR2 is YYREEE (reference sequence). This CDR3 comprises 14 residues. CDR3 coding DNA: TGTGCCAGCAGCTGGACAGGGACTGGAAACACCATATATTTT. Translated: CASSWTGTGNTIYF.

The V and J genes are TRBV11-2 and TRBJ2-1; D is undetermined. V lost 5 bases and J lost 15, with 14 bases in between. The CDR3 is made up of 11 amino acids. Germline CDR1 SGHAT, CDR2 FQNNGV. The CDR3 nucleotides read TGTGCCAGCAGCCCCTCCGGGCATCTGTTCTTC. Translating it yields CASSPSGHLFF.

Regarding this clone: Other DNA sequences in the sample encode the same CDR3. The V gene is TRBV2, the J gene TRBJ2-5; D remains ambiguous. This CDR3 has 10 residues. The V end was cut by 6 bases, the J end by 2 bases, with 1 base between. Looked up from germline, CDR1 is SNHLY and CDR2 is FYNNEI. The CDR3 DNA sequence: TGTGCCAGCAGGCAAGAGACCCAGTACTTC. The encoded protein is CASRQETQYF.